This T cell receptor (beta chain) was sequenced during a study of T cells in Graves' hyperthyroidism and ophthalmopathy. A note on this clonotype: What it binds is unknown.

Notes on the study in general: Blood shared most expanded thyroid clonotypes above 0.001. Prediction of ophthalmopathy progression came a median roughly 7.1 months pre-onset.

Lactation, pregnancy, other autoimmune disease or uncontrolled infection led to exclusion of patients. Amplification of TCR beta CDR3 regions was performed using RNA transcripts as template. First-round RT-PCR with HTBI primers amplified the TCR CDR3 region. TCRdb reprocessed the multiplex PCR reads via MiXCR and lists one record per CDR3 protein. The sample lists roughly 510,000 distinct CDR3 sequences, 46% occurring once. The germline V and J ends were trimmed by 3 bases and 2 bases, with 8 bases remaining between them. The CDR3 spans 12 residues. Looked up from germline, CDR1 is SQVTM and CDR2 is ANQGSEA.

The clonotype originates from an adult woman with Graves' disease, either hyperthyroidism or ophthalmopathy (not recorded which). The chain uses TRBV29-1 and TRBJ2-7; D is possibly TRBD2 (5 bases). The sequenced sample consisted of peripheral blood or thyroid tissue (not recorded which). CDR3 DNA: TGCAGCGTTGAGAAGGGAGCCTACGAGCAGTACTTC. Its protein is CSVEKGAYEQYF.